This T cell receptor (beta chain) was captured in a study of cytomegalovirus exposure and HLA in healthy donors. The method was immunoSEQ multiplex PCR; TCRdb's version includes in-frame clones alone and lacks a portion of them. The sample lists 150,000 to 200,000 clones; just under 90% were seen once. Source material: PBMCs. The source of this sequence is a woman in her 30s in good health and CMV-seronegative.

The CDR3 protein is CASSRPASSYEQYF. As DNA, the CDR3 is TGCGCCAGCAGTCGACCAGCGAGCTCCTACGAGCAGTACTTC. V usage is TRBV5-1 and J usage is TRBJ2-7; unclear D gene. Deletions cut 5 bases from V and 0 bases from J, with 12 bases between. The V gene's germline CDR1 is SGHRS and CDR2 YFSETQ. This CDR3 is 14 amino acids long.